A single sample gave rise to the 11 T cell receptor beta chains below, sequenced in a study of identical twins. TCRdb fed the 5' RACE reads into MiXCR, producing one record per CDR3 protein. This table has 690,000 or so distinct CDR3 sequences, approximately 9% appearing once. These data are also associated with another study on yellow fever vaccine responses in identical twins.

Sequencing input: PBMCs. The receptors shown here come from a woman aged 18-35 years in good health.

This clonotype has a handful of counts. This chain uses TRBV20-1 with TRBJ2-7, with 10 bases identical to TRBD1. This CDR3 is 15 amino acids long. The ends lost 1 base at V and 3 bases at J; junction bases unmatched: 6. Germline V lookup: CDR1 DFQATT, CDR2 SNEGSKA (reference sequence). The CDR3 sequence: CSARVFGQGGYEQYF. The CDR3, as DNA: TGCAGTGCTAGAGTCTTCGGACAGGGGGGCTACGAGCAGTACTTC.

The rearrangement joins TRBV7-9 to TRBJ2-5; tentatively, D is TRBD2 (6 bases). Trimming stripped 5 bases from V and 4 bases from J, with 23 bases between. The CDR3 sequence is 17 residues long. CDR1 SEHNR and CDR2 FQNEAQ come from the germline V gene (reference sequence). The CDR3 sequence: CASSQPVWGEGRETQYF. CDR3 bases: TGTGCCAGCAGCCAACCCGTGTGGGGGGAAGGTCGAGAGACCCAGTACTTC.

This clonotype has more than one count but fewer than ten. In DNA form, the CDR3 reads TGTGCCAGCAGCGTAGAAATCGAAGCCCTCAACAATGAGCAGTTCTTC. This sequence encodes CASSVEIEALNNEQFF. This chain uses TRBV9 with TRBJ2-1; no clear D gene. The CDR3 length is 16 residues. Germline loops: CDR1 SGDLS, CDR2 YYNGEE. Trimming shortened V by 0 bases and J by 5 bases, and 15 bases separated the two germline ends. The whole variable domain, remainder taken from reference TRBV9 and TRBJ2-1, is DSGVTQTPKHLITATGQRVTLRCSPRSGDLSVYWYQQSLDQGLQFLIQYYNGEERAKGNILERFSAQQFPDLHSELNLSSLELGDSALYFCASSVEIEALNNEQFFGPGTRLTVL.

The sample holds many counts of this clonotype. The J gene is TRBJ2-3, the V gene TRBV7-8; the D gene is possibly TRBD2 (6 bases). The germline V and J ends were trimmed by 5 bases and 1 base, with 13 bases remaining between them. There are 15 residues in the CDR3. CDR1 is SGHVS, CDR2 FQNEAQ, per germline. CDR3 DNA sequence: TGTGCCAGCAGCATTTGGTGGGGGGGCACAGATACGCAGTATTTT. Translation gives CASSIWWGGTDTQYF.

This clonotype was observed at least ten times. This chain joins TRBV5-1 and TRBJ2-7, with 7 nucleotides matching TRBD1. V was clipped by 4 bases and J by 5 bases; unmatched bases: 6. CDR3 length equals 13 residues. Germline V gene sequence: CDR1 SGHRS, CDR2 YFSETQ. CDR3 residues: CASSPDRAHEQYF. In DNA form, the CDR3 reads TGCGCCAGCAGCCCTGACAGGGCGCACGAGCAGTACTTC.

This clonotype was observed many times. J is TRBJ2-1 and V is TRBV4-3; possible D gene TRBD2, 6 bases. From germline, CDR1 is LGHNA and CDR2 YSLEER. Trimming removed 0 bases at V and 4 bases at J, with 13 bases between. This CDR3 is 16 amino acids long. The CDR3 sequence: CASSQDQGLRYNEQFF. In DNA, the CDR3 is TGCGCCAGCAGCCAAGATCAGGGACTGCGATACAATGAGCAGTTCTTC.

In this sample, this clonotype turned up a few times. The V call is TRBV15, the J call TRBJ2-7, with D uncertain. V dropped 3 bases and J dropped 2 bases, with 11 bases sitting between them. CDR3 size: 14 residues. Germline CDR1 LNHNV, CDR2 YYDKDF (reference sequence). In DNA, the CDR3 is TGTGCCACCAGCAGGAAGGTAGGGACCTACGAGCAGTACTTC. Protein product: CATSRKVGTYEQYF.

This clonotype showed up just a few times. The rearrangement links TRBV11-1 to TRBJ2-3; D perhaps matches TRBD1 (7 bases). The CDR3 loop spans 15 amino acids. In germline, CDR1 is SGHAT, CDR2 FQDESV (reference sequence). V was pared by 3 bases and J by 3 bases, with 13 bases between. CDR3 nucleotide sequence: TGTGCCAGCAGCTTCGACAGGGCGGGGACAGATACGCAGTATTTT. Its protein product is CASSFDRAGTDTQYF.

V gene TRBV29-1 combines with J gene TRBJ2-1; no definite D call. CDR1 is SQVTM, CDR2 ANQGSEA, per germline. The V end was cut by 1 base, the J end by 10 bases, with 11 bases between. There are 12 residues in the CDR3. CDR3 nucleotide sequence: TGCAGCGTTGAAGTTTATGGAGTCGAGCAGTTCTTC. Its protein is CSVEVYGVEQFF.

This clonotype showed up many times. The chain joins TRBV5-5 to TRBJ2-2; 9 nucleotides align to TRBD2. The germline gives CDR1 SGHKS, CDR2 YYEKEE (reference sequence). CDR3 length: 16 amino acids. Losses at the gene ends were 4 bases for V and 5 bases for J; bases not matched to a gene: 9. The DNA of the CDR3 is TGTGCCAGCAGCCCGGTAGCGGGAGTCCAGACCGGGGAGCTGTTTTTT. Protein product: CASSPVAGVQTGELFF.

This chain joins TRBV6-5 and TRBJ2-7; D unclear. Trimming left V 0 bases short and J 3 bases short, with 6 bases between. The CDR3 length is 13 residues. Germline CDR1 and CDR2: MNHEY and SVGAGI. In DNA form, the CDR3 reads TGTGCCAGCAGTTACTCAAACAGCTACGAGCAGTACTTC. This codes for CASSYSNSYEQYF.